This T cell receptor (beta chain) was captured by sequencing in a study of blood T cell repertoires in COVID-19. Self-reported history from a screening survey and questionnaire set each donor's cohort. The V and J ends lost 3 bases and 7 bases, in that order; junction bases with no gene match: 6. CDR3 length: 17 amino acids. Germline CDR1 is PRHDT and CDR2 is FYEKMQ (reference sequence). The authors' processing: Amplified reference gene primers provided the basis for estimating nucleated cell counts. The data were produced by immunoSEQ multiplex PCR, yet TCRdb's version contains in-frame clones alone and is incomplete. The V and J calls and clone size are taken from that table; D and trimming were inferred from the DNA. Found here are roughly 260,000 clones, roughly 86% of them singletons; the top ten hold roughly 2.6%.

Sample: PBMCs or T cells enriched from blood (not recorded which). This chain links TRBV13 with TRBJ2-1; 16 bases fit TRBD2. The TCR originated in a woman between 18 and 30 years old who had recovered from COVID-19. CDR3 region: CASSFLGLAGGTNEQFF. CDR3 nucleotide sequence: TGTGCCAGCAGCTTCCTGGGACTAGCGGGGGGGACAAATGAGCAGTTCTTC.